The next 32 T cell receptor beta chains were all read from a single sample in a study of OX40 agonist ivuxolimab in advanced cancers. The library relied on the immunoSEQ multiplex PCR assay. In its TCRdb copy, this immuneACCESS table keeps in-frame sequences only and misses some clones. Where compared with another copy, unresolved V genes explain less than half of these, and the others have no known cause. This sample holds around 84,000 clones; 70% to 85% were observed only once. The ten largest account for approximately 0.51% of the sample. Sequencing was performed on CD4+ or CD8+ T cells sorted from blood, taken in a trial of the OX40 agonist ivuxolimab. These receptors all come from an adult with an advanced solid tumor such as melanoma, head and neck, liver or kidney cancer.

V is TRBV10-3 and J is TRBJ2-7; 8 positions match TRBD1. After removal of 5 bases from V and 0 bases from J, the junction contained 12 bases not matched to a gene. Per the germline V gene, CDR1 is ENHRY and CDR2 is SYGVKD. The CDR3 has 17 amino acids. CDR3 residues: CAISPQGTGGNSYEQYF. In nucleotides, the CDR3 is TGTGCCATCAGTCCGCAAGGGACAGGAGGGAACTCCTACGAGCAGTACTTC.

DNA for the CDR3: TGTGCCAGTAAGAGACAGGGCCCACAGCCCCAGCATTTT. This gives the protein CASKRQGPQPQHF. This sequence joins TRBV19 and TRBJ1-5; 7 bases fit TRBD1. CDR1 and CDR2 (germline): LNHDA, SQIVND (reference sequence). The CDR3 is 13 residues long. Trimming cost V 7 bases and J 7 bases; bases outside gene matches: 7.

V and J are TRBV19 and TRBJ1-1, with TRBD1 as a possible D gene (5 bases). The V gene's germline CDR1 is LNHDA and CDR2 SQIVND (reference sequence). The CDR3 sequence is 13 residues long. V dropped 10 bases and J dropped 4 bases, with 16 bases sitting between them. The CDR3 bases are TGTGCCACAAGGACAAAGATGCCCACTGAAGCTTTCTTT. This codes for CATRTKMPTEAFF.

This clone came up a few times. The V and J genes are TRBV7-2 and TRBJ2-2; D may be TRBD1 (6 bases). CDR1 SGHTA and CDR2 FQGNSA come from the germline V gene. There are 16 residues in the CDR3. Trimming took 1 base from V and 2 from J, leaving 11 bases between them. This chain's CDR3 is CASSLVRTVNTGELFF. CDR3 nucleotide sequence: TGTGCCAGCAGCTTAGTTCGGACAGTCAACACCGGGGAGCTGTTTTTT. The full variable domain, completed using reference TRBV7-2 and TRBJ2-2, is GAGVSQSPSNKVTEKGKDVELRCDPISGHTALYWYRQSLGQGLEFLIYFQGNSAPDKSGLPSDRFSAERTGGSVSTLTIQRTQQEDSAVYLCASSLVRTVNTGELFFGEGSRLTVL.

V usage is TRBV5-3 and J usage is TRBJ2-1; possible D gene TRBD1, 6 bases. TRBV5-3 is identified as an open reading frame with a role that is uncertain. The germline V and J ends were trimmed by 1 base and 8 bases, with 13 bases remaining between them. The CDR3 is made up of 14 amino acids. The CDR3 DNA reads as TGTGCCAGAAGCTTGATAGGACAGAGGGATGAGCAGTTCTTC. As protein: CARSLIGQRDEQFF.

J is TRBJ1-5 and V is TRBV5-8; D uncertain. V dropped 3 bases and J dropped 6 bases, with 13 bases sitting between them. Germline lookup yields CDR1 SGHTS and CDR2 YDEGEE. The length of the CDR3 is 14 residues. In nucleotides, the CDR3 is TGTGCCAGCAGCTCCTCTTTTATGGGTCAGCCCCAGCATTTT. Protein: CASSSSFMGQPQHF.

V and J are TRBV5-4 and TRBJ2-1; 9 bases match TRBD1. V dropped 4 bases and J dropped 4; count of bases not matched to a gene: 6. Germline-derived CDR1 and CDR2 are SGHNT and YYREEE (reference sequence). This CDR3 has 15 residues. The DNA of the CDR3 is TGTGCCAGCAGCCCGGGACAGGGAACTTACAATGAGCAGTTCTTC. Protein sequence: CASSPGQGTYNEQFF.

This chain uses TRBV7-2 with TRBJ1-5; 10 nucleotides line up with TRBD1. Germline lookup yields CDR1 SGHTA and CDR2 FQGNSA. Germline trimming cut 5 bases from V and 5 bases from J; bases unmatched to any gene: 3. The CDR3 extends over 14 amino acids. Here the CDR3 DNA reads TGTGCCAGCAGCACCGGGACAGGGGATCAGCCCCAGCATTTT. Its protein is CASSTGTGDQPQHF.

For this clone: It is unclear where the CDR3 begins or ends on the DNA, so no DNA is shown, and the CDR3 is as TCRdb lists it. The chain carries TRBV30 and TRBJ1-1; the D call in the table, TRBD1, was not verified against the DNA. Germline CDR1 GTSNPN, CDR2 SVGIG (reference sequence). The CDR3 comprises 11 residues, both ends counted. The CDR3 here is CAWGEGAVTFF.

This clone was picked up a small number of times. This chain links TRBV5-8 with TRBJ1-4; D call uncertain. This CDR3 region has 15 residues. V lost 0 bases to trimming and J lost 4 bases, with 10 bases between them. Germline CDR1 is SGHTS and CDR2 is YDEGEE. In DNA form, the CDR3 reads TGTGCCAGCAGCTTGGCGGCGGGCGGTAATGAAAAACTGTTTTTT. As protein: CASSLAAGGNEKLFF.

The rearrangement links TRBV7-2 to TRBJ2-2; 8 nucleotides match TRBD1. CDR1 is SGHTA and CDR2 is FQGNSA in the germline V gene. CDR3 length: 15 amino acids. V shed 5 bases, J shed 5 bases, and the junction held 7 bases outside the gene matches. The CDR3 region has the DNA TGTGCCAGCAGCCCCCGGACAGGGTTGACCGGGGAGCTGTTTTTT. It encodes CASSPRTGLTGELFF.

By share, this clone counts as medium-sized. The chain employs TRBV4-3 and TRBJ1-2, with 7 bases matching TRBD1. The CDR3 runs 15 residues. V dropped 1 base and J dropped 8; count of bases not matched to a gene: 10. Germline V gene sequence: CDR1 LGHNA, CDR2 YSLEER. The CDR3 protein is CASSQALQGNQGYTF. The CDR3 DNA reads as TGCGCCAGCAGCCAAGCCCTACAGGGGAATCAGGGCTACACCTTC.

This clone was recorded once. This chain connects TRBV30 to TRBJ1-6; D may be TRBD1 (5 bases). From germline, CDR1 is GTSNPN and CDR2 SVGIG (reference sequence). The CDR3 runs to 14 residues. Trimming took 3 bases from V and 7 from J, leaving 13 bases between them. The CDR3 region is CAWSFSQGNSPLHF. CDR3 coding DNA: TGTGCCTGGAGCTTCTCCCAGGGAAATTCACCCCTCCACTTT. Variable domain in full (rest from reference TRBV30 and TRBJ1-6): SQTIHQWPATLVQPVGSPLSLECTVEGTSNPNLYWYRQAAGRGLQLLFYSVGIGQISSEVPQNLSASRPQDRQFILSSKKLLLSDSGFYLCAWSFSQGNSPLHFGNGTRLTVT.

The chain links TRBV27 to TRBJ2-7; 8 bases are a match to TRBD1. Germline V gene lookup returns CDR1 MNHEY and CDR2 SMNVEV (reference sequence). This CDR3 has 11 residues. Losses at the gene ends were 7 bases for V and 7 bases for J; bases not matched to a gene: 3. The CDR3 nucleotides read TGTGCCAGCAACAGGGGGAGGGAGCAGTACTTC. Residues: CASNRGREQYF.

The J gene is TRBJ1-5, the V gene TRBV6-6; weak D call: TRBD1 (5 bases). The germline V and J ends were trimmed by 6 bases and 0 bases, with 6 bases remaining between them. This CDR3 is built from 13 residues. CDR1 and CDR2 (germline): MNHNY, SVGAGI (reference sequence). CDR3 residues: CASRQDSNQPQHF. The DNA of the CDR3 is TGTGCCAGCAGACAGGATAGCAATCAGCCCCAGCATTTT.

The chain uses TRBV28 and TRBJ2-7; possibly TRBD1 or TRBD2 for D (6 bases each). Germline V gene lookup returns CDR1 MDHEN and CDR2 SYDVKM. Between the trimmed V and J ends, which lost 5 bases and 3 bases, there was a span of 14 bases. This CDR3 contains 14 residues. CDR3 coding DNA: TGTGCCAGCAGTGGGTTCCGGGGGCGCTACGAGCAGTACTTC. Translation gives CASSGFRGRYEQYF.

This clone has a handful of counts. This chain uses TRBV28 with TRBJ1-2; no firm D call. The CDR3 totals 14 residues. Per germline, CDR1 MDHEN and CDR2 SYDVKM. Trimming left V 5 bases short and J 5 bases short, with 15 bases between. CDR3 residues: CASSTVAGKYGYTF. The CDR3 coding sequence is TGTGCCAGCAGTACCGTCGCGGGAAAGTATGGCTACACCTTC.

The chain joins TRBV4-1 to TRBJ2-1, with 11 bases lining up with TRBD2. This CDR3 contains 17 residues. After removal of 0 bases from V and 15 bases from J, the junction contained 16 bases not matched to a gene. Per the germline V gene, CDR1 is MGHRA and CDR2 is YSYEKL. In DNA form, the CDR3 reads TGCGCCAGCAGCCAAGATCCCTTGGGGACTAGCGGTTGGCCCCCGTTCTTC. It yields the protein CASSQDPLGTSGWPPFF.

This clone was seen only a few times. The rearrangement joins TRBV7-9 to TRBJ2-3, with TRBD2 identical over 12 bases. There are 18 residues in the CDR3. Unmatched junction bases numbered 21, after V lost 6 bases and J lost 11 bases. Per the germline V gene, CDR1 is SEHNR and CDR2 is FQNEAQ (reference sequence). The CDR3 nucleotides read TGTGCCAGCAGGCCCCTCCAACTAGCGGGGGGAAGGATACGTGGGCAGTATTTT. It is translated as CASRPLQLAGGRIRGQYF.

The CDR3 DNA reads TGTGCCAGCAGTACTAGCGGGAGAGGCTACGAGCAGTACTTC. Residues: CASSTSGRGYEQYF. The chain combines TRBV6-6 with TRBJ2-7, with TRBD2 identical over 11 bases. Germline V CDR1 and CDR2: MNHNY, SVGAGI (reference sequence). Losses at the gene ends were 5 bases for V and 3 bases for J; bases not matched to a gene: 3. CDR3 length: 14 amino acids.

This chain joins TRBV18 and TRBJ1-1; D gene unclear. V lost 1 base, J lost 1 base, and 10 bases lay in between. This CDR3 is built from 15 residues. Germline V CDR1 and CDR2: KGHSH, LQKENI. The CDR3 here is CASSPQVAQNTEAFF. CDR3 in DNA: TGTGCCAGCTCACCACAGGTAGCCCAGAACACTGAAGCTTTCTTT.

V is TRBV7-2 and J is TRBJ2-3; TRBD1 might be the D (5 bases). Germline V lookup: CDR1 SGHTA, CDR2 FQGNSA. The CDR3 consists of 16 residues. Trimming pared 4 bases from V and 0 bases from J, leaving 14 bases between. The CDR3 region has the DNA TGTGCCAGCAGCTCGACCCCAGGGCAGAGCACAGATACGCAGTATTTT. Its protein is CASSSTPGQSTDTQYF.

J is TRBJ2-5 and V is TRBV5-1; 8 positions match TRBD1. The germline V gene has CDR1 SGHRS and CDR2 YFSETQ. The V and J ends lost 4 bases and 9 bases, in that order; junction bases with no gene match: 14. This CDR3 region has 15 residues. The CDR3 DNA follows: TGCGCCAGCAGCGGAGGGGACAGGACAACGGGGGCCCAGTACTTC. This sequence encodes CASSGGDRTTGAQYF.

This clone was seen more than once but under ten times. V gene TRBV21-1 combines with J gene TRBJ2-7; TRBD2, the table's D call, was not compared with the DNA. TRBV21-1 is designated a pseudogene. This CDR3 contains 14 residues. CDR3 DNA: TGTGCCAGCAACCATTCCGAAGCGTCCTACGAGCAGTACTTC. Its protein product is CASNHSEASYEQYF.

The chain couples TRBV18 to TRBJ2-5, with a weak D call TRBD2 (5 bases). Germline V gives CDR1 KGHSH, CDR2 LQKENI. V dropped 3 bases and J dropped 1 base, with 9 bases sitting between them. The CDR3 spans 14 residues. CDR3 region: CASSPIGVQETQYF. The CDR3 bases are TGTGCCAGCTCACCGATCGGGGTCCAAGAGACCCAGTACTTC.

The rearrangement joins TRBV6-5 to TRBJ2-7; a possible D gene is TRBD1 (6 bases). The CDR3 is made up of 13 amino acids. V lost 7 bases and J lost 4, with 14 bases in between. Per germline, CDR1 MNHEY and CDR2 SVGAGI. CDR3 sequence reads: CASMETGQYEQYF. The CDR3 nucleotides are TGTGCCAGCATGGAGACAGGACAATACGAGCAGTACTTC.

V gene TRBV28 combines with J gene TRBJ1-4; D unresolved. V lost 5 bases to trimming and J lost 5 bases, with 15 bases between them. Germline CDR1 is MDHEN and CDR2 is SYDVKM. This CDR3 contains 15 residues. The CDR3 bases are TGTGCCAGCAGTCCAGGCGGTACGGGAAATGAAAAACTGTTTTTT. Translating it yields CASSPGGTGNEKLFF.

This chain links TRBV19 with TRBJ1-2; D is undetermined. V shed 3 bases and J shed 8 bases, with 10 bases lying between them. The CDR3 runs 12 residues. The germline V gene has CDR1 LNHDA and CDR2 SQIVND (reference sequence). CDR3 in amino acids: CASSMRTAGYTF. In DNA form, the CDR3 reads TGTGCCAGTAGTATGCGGACGGCAGGCTACACCTTC.

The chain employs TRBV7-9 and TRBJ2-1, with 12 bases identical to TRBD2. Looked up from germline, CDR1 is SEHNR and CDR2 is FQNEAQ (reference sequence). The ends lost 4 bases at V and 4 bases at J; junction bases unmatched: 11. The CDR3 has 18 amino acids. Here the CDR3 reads CASSSTSGRGGWYNEQFF. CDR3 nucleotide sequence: TGTGCCAGCAGCTCGACTAGCGGGAGAGGGGGGTGGTACAATGAGCAGTTCTTC.

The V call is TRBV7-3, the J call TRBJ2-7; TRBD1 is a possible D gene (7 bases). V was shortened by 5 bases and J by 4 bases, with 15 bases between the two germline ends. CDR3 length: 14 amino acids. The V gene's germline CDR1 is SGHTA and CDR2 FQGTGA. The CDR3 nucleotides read TGTGCCAGCAGCCCCCGGGCAGGGGGGTACGAGCAGTACTTC. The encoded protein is CASSPRAGGYEQYF.

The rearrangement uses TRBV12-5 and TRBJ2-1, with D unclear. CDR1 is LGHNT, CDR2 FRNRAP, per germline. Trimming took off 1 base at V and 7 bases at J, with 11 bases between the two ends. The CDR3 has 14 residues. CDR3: CASGLASGINEQFF. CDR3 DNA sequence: TGTGCTAGTGGTTTGGCTTCGGGTATAAATGAGCAGTTCTTC.

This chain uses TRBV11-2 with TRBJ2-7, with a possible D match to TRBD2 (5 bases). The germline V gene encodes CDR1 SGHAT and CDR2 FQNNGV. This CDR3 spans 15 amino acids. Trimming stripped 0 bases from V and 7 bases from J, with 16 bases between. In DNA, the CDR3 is TGTGCCAGCAGCTTAGATAAGCCGGGAACCCAGGAGCAGTACTTC. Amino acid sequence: CASSLDKPGTQEQYF.